This T cell receptor (beta chain) was retrieved from a study of CD8+CD57+ T cells in acquired aplastic anemia. The V gene lost 5 bases and the J gene lost 4 bases, with 14 bases spanning the gap. Germline V gives CDR1 DFQATT, CDR2 SNEGSKA (reference sequence). The CDR3 covers 13 residues. The study profiled TCR beta VDJ and CDR3 using genomic DNA as template. From the reads, TCRdb called clonotypes with MiXCR, one entry per CDR3 protein. Here the sample spans 150,000 to 200,000 distinct CDR3 sequences, around 45% being singletons. Only one count was recorded for this clonotype. The chain links TRBV20-1 to TRBJ1-1, with D possibly being TRBD1 (5 bases). The receptor was isolated from a human donor in good health. Specimen: sorted CD4+, CD8+, or CD8+CD57+ T cells (not recorded which) from PBMCs. The CDR3: CSAARQISTEAFF. In DNA form, the CDR3 reads TGCAGTGCTGCGAGACAGATAAGCACTGAAGCTTTCTTT.